This T cell receptor (beta chain) was captured in a study of cytomegalovirus exposure and HLA in healthy donors. The study, taken as a whole, reports: The authors judged a highly shared variant cluster likely a sequencing artifact. Most TCR sequences showed up rarely, but some public TCRs showed up in many donors. Presence/absence analyses supposed approximately even sequencing depth among donors. In a later analysis, CMV-associated beta chains were mostly HLA-associated, it appeared.

PCR was performed using 60 Vbeta and 13 Jbeta primers. The assay was immunoSEQ multiplex PCR, and TCRdb's table has in-frame clones only and misses some. In the table there are fewer than 150,000 clones, roughly 75% of which are singletons. Germline lookup yields CDR1 MGHRA and CDR2 YSYEKL. The CDR3 contains 16 residues. Trimming shortened V by 4 bases and J by 2 bases, and 15 bases separated the two germline ends. This clone was found a few times. The antigen is not known. The sample taken for sequencing was PBMCs. The clonotype originates from a man between 25 and 39 years old in good health and CMV-seronegative. This sequence joins TRBV4-1 and TRBJ2-1; TRBD1 might be the D (5 bases). CDR3 in DNA: TGCGCCAGCAGCCGAGATTGGACAAGAGCCTACAATGAGCAGTTCTTC. This codes for CASSRDWTRAYNEQFF.